The text below deals with one T cell receptor beta chain. This CDR3 has 15 residues. From germline, CDR1 is KGHSH and CDR2 LQKENI. The junction had 6 bases not matched to a gene; V was cut back by 4 bases and J by 3 bases. The sample belongs to a study of blood T cell repertoires in COVID-19. Study background: Researchers got acute and convalescent COVID-19 samples from the United States, Italy and Spain. PBMCs, B-cell-depleted T cells, or T cells provided the cDNA or gDNA that made up the material.

In the original workflow: Amplifying reference gene primers gave estimates of nucleated cell counts. Sequenced by immunoSEQ multiplex PCR; TCRdb stores in-frame clones only, minus some. D and trimming were read from the DNA, whereas the V and J calls and clone size are those reported in that table. The table shows about 200,000 clones, with 80% to 85% occurring only once. The specimen was peripheral blood. V gene TRBV18 combines with J gene TRBJ2-7, with TRBD1 identical over 10 bases. The sequence was collected from a human donor in a cohort sampled during active COVID-19. CDR3 residues: CASSRPGQGLYEQYF. CDR3 nucleotides: TGTGCCAGCTCACGCCCGGGACAGGGGCTCTACGAGCAGTACTTC. The full variable domain, rest sourced from reference TRBV18 and TRBJ2-7, is NAGVMQNPRHLVRRRGQEARLRCSPMKGHSHVYWYRQLPEEGLKFMVYLQKENIIDESGMPKERFSAEFPKEGPSILRIQQVVRGDSAAYFCASSRPGQGLYEQYFGPGTRLTVT.